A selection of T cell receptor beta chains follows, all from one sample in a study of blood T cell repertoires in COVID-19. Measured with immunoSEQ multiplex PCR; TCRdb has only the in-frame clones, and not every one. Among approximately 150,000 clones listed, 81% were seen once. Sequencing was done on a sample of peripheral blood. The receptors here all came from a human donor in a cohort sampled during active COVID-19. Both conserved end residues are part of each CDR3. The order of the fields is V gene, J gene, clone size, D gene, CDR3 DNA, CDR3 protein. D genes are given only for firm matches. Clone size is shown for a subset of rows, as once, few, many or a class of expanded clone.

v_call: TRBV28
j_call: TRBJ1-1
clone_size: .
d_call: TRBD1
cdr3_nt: TGTGCCAGCAGTACCTATATCGGACAGGGGATGAACACTGAAGCTTTCTTT
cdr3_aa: CASSTYIGQGMNTEAFF

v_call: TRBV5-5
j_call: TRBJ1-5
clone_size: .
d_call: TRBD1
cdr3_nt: TGTGCCAGCAGCCCGGACAGGGCTCAGCCCCAGCATTTT
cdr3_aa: CASSPDRAQPQHF

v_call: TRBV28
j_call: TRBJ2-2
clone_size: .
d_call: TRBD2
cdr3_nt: TGTGCCAGCTCACTCCCTCTAGCGGACACCGGGGAGCTGTTTTTT
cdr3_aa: CASSLPLADTGELFF

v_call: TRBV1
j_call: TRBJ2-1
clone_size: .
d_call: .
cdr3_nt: TGCACCAGCAGCCAAGATCCCCCGGGACAGGTACACAATGAGCAGTTCTTC
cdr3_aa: CTSSQDPPGQVHNEQFF

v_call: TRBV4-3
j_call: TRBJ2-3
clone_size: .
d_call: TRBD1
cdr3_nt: TGCGCCAGCAGCCTCGGGACAGGGTCCCTGGCCGATACGCAGTATTTT
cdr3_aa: CASSLGTGSLADTQYF

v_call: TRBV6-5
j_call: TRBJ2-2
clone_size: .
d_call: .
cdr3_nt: TGTGCCAGCAGTCTCAGGACCGGGGAGCTGTTTTTT
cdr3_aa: CASSLRTGELFF

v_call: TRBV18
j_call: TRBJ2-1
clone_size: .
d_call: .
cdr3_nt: TGTGCCAGCTCACCTTCAATAGCCCCGGAGCAGTTCTTC
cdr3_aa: CASSPSIAPEQFF

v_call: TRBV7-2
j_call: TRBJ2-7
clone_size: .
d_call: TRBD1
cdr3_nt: TGTGCCAGCAGCCAGGACAGGGGGCGCGGCGAGCAGTACTTC
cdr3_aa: CASSQDRGRGEQYF

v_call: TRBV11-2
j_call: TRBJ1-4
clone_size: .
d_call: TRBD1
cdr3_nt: TGTGCCAGCAGCAACAGGGGTTTGGAGAATGAAAAACTGTTTTTT
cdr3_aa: CASSNRGLENEKLFF

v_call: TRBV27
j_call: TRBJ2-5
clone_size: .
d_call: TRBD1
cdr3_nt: TGTGCCAGCAGTTTCCGGCAAGGGACAGGCGCTGAAGAGACCCAGTACTTC
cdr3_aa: CASSFRQGTGAEETQYF

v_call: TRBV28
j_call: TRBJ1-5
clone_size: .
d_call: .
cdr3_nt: TGTGCCAGCAGTTTGCAGGGTCAGCCCCAGCATTTT
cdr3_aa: CASSLQGQPQHF

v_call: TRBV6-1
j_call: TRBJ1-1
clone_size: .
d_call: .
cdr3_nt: TGTGCCAGCAGAGAAAGGAAGGCGGGGTTTGCGAACACTGAAGCTTTCTTT
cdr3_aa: CASRERKAGFANTEAFF

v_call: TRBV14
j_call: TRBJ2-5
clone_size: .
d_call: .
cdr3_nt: TGTGCCAGCAGCCAAGATATGGAGGGAACCCAGTACTTC
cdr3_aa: CASSQDMEGTQYF

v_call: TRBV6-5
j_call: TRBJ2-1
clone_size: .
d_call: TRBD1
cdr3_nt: TGTGCCAGCAGTCTCGGACAGGGTTTTTACAATGAGCAGTTCTTC
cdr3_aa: CASSLGQGFYNEQFF

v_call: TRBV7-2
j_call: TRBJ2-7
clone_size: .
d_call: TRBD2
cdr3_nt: TGTGCCAGCAGCTTAGCGCGGGGGTTCCTCTACGAGCAGTACTTC
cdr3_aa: CASSLARGFLYEQYF

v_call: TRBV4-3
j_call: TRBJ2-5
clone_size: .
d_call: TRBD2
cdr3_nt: TGCGCCAGCAGCCAAGATGCCCCGGGAGAAAGCGGGAGGGCCTTGGAGACCCAGTACTTC
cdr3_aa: CASSQDAPGESGRALETQYF

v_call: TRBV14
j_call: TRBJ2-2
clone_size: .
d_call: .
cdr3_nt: TGTGCCAGCAGCCAGAGAACTGTCACCGGGGAGCTGTTTTTT
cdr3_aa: CASSQRTVTGELFF

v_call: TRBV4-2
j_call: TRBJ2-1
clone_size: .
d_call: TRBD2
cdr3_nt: TGTGCCAGCAGTCAGCGGGGGGGCGCGTTCGAATTGAGCTCCTACAATGAGCAGTTCTTC
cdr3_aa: CASSQRGGAFELSSYNEQFF

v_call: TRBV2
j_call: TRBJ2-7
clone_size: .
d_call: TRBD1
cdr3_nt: TGTGCCGGGAACACAGGGGTGGACGAGCAGTACTTC
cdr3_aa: CAGNTGVDEQYF

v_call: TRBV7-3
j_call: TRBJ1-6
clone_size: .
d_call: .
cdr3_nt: TGTGCCAGCAGCTTAACCCAGAATTCACCCCTCCACTTT
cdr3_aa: CASSLTQNSPLHF

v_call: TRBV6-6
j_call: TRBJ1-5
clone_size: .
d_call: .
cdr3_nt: TGTGCCAGCAGAACAAACCGGGACACCAATCAGCCCCAGCATTTT
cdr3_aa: CASRTNRDTNQPQHF

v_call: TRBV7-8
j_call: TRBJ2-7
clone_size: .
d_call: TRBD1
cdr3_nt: TGTGCCAGCGGCGGGACAGGGGGTTCCTACGAGCAGTACTTC
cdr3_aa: CASGGTGGSYEQYF

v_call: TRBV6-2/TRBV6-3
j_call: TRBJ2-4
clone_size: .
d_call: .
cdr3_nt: TGTGCCAGCAGTTATTTCCGGGGGGCCAAAAACATTCAGTACTTC
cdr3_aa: CASSYFRGAKNIQYF

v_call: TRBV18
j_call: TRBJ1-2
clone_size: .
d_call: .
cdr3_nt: TGTGCCAGCTCACCACTCGTCGGTGAATTTGACTATGGCTACACCTTC
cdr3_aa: CASSPLVGEFDYGYTF

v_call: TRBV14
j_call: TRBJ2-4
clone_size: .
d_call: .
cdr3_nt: TGTGCCAGCAGCCAAGCCCCAACAGGGTCCAAAAACATTCAGTACTTC
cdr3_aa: CASSQAPTGSKNIQYF

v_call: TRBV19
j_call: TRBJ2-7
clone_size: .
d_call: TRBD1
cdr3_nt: TGTGCCAGTAGTACCCTCAGGGGGACCTCGGAGGAGCAGTACTTC
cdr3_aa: CASSTLRGTSEEQYF

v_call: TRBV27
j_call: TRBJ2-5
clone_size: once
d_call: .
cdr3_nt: TGTGCCAGCAGTTTTGGACAGACGGGGACCCAGTACTTC
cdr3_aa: CASSFGQTGTQYF

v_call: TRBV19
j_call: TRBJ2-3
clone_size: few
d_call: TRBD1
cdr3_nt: TGTGCCAGTAGTAAGGACAGGGCGTATACGCAGTATTTT
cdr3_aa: CASSKDRAYTQYF

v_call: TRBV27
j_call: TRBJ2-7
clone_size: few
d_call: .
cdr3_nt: TGTGCCAGCAGTTCGGGAGTCGGGTACGAAGGGCAGTACTTC
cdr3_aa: CASSSGVGYEGQYF

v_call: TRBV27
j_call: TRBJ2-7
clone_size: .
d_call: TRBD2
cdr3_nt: TGTGCCAGCAGCCGGGGACTAGCGGGGACCTACGAGCAGTACTTC
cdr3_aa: CASSRGLAGTYEQYF

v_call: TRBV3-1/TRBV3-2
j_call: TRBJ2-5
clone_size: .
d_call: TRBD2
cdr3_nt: TGTGCCAGCAGCCGACTAGCGGGAGGGATTCAAGAGACCCAGTACTTC
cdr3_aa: CASSRLAGGIQETQYF

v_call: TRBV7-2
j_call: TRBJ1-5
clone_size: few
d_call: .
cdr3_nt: TGTGCCAGCAGCTTAGCTTCAGGGGATCAGCCCCAGCATTTT
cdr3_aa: CASSLASGDQPQHF

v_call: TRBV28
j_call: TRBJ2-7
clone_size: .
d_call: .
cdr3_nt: TGTGCCAGCACCCTAGGTCGCGAGCAGTACTTC
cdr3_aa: CASTLGREQYF

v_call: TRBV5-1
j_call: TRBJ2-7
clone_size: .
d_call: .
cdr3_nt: TGCGCCAGCAGCTTGGTCACGAACGGCGAGCAGTACTTC
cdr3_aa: CASSLVTNGEQYF

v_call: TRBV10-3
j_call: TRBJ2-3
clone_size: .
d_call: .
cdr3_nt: TGTGCCATCAGCGGCGGGAGCACAGATACGCAGTATTTT
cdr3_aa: CAISGGSTDTQYF

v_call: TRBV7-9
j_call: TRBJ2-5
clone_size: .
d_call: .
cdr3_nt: TGTGCCAGCAGGGGAGTAGTTTCCCGGGCAGAGACCCAGTACTTC
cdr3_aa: CASRGVVSRAETQYF

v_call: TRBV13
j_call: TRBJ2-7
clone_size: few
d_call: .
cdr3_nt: TGTGCCAGCAGCTCCACCCGGACACCATCTAGGTCCTACGAGCAGTACTTC
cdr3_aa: CASSSTRTPSRSYEQYF

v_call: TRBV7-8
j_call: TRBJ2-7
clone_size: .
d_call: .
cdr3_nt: TGTGCCAGCACCCCGGACGGGGGGCGCAACCCCTACGAGCAGTACTTC
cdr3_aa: CASTPDGGRNPYEQYF

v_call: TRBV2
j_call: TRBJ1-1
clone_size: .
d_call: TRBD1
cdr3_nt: TGTGCCAGCAGTGAAAGGACAGGGAACACTGAAGCTTTCTTT
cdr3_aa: CASSERTGNTEAFF

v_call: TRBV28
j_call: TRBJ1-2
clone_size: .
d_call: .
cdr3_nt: TGTGCCAGCAGTTTTAGGGGCGGTCCGGACTATGGCTACACCTTC
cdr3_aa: CASSFRGGPDYGYTF

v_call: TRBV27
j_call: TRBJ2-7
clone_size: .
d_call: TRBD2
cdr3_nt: TGTGCCAGCAGACTAGCGGGAGGGCCTTCCTACGAGCAGTACTTC
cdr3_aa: CASRLAGGPSYEQYF

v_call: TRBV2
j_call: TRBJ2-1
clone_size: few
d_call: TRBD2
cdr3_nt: TGTGCCAGACAAGGAACTCGAGGACTAGCGGGAGGCAATGAGCAGTTCTTC
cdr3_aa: CARQGTRGLAGGNEQFF

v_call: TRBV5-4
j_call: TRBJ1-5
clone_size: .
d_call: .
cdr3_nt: TGTGCCAGCAGCAACGGACAGAGCAATCAGCCCCAGCATTTT
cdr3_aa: CASSNGQSNQPQHF

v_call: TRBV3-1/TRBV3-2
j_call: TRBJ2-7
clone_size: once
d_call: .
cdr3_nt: TGTGCCAGCAGCCAAGGTACCGGCGGCGGGAAACCCTACGAGCAGTACTTC
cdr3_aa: CASSQGTGGGKPYEQYF

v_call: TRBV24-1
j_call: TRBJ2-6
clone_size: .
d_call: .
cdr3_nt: TGTGCCACCAGTGATTGGGGTCGGGGCTCTGGGGCCAACGTCCTGACTTTC
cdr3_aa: CATSDWGRGSGANVLTF

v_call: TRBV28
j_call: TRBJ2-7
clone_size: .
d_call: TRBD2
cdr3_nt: TGTGCCAGCAGACGCTCTTTAACTAGCGGGATCTCTGCCTACGAGCAGTACTTC
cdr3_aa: CASRRSLTSGISAYEQYF

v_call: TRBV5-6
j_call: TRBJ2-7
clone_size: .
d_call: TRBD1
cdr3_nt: TGTGCCAGCAGCTCCTCCGACAGGGTCCCTTACTACGAGCAGTACTTC
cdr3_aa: CASSSSDRVPYYEQYF

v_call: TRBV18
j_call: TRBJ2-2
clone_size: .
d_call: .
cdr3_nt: TGTGCCAGCTCACCGAAAATACAGGGGAACACCGGGGAGCTGTTTTTT
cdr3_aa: CASSPKIQGNTGELFF

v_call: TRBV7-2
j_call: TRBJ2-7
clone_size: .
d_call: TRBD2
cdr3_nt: TGTGCCAGCAGCGCCGGGACTAGCGCGACCTACGAGCAGTACTTC
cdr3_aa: CASSAGTSATYEQYF

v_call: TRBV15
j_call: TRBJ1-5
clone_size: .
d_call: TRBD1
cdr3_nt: TGTGCCACCAGCAGGTCTGACAGGGATCAGCCCCAGCATTTT
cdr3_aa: CATSRSDRDQPQHF

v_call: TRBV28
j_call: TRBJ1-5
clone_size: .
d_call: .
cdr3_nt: TGTGCCAGCAGTTTATTGTATTTGGCGGAAGACAATCAGCCCCAGCATTTT
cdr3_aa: CASSLLYLAEDNQPQHF

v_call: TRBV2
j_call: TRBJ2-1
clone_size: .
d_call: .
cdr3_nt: TGTGCCAGCAGTGAAGCGCTTCGGAGCTCCTACAATGAGCAGTTCTTC
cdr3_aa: CASSEALRSSYNEQFF